This TCR beta chain appears in the sequencing data of a study of blood T cells in healthy people across ages. Whole-study results and caveats: Expanded clonotype changes were possibly confounded by unknown donor CMV status. Roughly linear age-related decline in beta diversity appeared, significant by age 40.

Alongside a J-beta primer mix, a sample-barcoded 5' primer served in a second PCR lasting about 7 to 12 cycles. TCRdb itself ran the 5' RACE reads through MiXCR, one entry per CDR3 protein. The table records approximately 850,000 distinct CDR3 sequences, approximately 48% of them present only once. Total RNA was extracted at no less than 5 micrograms per sample. As concerns this clonotype: Its antigen is as yet unknown.

J gave up 8 bases and V 3 bases, and 4 bases lay outside the gene matches. Germline CDR1 reads SEHNR; CDR2 reads FQNEAQ (reference sequence). CDR3 size: 13 residues. This receptor was obtained from a man aged 60 to 69 in good health. The chain combines TRBV7-9 with TRBJ2-1; 7 bases line up with TRBD2. The sample taken for sequencing was blood. CDR3 region: CASSFGGRDEQFF. Written as DNA, the CDR3 is TGTGCCAGCAGCTTCGGGGGGAGGGATGAGCAGTTCTTC.